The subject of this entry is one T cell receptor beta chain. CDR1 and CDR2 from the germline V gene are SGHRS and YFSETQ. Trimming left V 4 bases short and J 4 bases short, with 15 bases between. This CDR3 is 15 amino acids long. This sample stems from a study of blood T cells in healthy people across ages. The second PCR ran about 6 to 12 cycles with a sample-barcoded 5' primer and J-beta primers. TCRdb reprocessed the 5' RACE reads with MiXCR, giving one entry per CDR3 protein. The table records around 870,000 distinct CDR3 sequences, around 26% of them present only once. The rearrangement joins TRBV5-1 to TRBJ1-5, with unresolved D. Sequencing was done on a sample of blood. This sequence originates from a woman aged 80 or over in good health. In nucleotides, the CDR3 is TGCGCCAGCAGCCCGGGCCTGGTAGGGAATCAGCCCCAGCATTTT. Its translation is CASSPGLVGNQPQHF.